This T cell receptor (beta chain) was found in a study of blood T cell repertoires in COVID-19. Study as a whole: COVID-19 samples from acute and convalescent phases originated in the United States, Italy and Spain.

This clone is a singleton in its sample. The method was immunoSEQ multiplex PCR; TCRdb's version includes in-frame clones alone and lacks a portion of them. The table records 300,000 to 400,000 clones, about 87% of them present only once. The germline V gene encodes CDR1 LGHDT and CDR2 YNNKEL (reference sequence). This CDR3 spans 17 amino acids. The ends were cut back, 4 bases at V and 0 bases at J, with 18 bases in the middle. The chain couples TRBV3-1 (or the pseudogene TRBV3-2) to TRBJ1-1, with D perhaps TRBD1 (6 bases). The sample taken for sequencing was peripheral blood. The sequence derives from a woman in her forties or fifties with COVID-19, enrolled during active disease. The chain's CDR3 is CASSPQGMGSMNTEAFF. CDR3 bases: TGTGCCAGCAGCCCACAGGGAATGGGGTCGATGAACACTGAAGCTTTCTTT.